Here is one TCR beta chain with its context. These data are taken from a study of cytomegalovirus exposure and HLA in healthy donors. The germline V gene encodes CDR1 SGHRS and CDR2 YFSETQ. This CDR3 contains 16 residues. The V end lost 8 bases, the J end lost 6 bases, and 23 bases lay between the germline ends. The PCR ran on 60 Vbeta and 13 Jbeta primers. Here immunoSEQ multiplex PCR was the method, and the copy in TCRdb shows in-frame clones only, minus some. This sample has about 99,000 clones; about 75% occur once, and the top ten carry 5.8%. This chain uses TRBV5-1 with TRBJ2-2, with a tentative D call TRBD2 (6 bases). Material: PBMCs. This clonotype was obtained from a man aged 55-75 years in good health and CMV-seropositive. The CDR3 protein is CASCGDFLDGAGELFF. CDR3 nucleotide sequence: TGCGCCAGTTGCGGGGACTTTCTTGACGGGGCCGGGGAGCTGTTTTTT.